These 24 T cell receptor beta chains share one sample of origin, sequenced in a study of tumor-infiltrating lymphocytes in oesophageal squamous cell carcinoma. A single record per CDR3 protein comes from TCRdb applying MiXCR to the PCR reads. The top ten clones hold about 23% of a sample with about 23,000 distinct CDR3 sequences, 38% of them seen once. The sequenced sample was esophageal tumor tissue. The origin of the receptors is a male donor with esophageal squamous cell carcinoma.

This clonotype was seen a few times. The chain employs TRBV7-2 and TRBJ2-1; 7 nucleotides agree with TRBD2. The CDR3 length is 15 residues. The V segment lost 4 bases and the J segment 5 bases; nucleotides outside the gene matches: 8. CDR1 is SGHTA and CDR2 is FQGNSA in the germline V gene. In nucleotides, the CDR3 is TGTGCCAGCAGCTCCGGCGGGAGAGGGGACAATGAGCAGTTCTTC. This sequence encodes CASSSGGRGDNEQFF.

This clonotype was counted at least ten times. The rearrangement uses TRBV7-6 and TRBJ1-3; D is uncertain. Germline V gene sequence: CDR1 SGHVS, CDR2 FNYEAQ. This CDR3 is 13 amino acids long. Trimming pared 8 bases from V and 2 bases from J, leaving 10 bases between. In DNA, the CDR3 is TGTGCCAGCGCGGGATCGGCTGGAAACACCATATATTTT. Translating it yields CASAGSAGNTIYF.

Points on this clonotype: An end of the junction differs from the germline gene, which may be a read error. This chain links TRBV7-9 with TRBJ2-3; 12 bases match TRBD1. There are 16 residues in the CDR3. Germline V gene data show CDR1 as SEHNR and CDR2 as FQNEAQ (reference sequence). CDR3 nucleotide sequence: TGTGCTAGCAGCTTGGGGACAGGGGGCAACACAGATACGCAGTATTTT. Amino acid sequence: CASSLGTGGNTDTQYF.

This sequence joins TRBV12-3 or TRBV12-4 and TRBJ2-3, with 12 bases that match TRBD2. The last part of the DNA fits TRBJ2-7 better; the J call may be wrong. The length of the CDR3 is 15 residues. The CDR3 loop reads CASSPSLAGGHEQYF. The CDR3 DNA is TGTGCCAGCAGTCCTTCACTAGCGGGAGGACACGAGCAGTACTTC.

Written as DNA, the CDR3 is TGTGCCACACATCCCCCGGTTTGGAACACTGAAGCTTTCTTT. Protein sequence: CATHPPVWNTEAFF. This chain joins TRBV6-6 and TRBJ1-1; no clear D gene. The CDR3 has 14 residues. Germline CDR1 and CDR2: MNHNY and SVGAGI (reference sequence). V lost 10 bases and J lost 1, with 16 bases in between.

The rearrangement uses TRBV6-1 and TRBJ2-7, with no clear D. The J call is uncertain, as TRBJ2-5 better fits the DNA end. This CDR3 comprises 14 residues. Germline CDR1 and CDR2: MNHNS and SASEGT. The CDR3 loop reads CASSPDGHQETQYF. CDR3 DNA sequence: TGTGCCAGCAGCCCGGACGGACACCAAGAGACCCAGTACTTC.

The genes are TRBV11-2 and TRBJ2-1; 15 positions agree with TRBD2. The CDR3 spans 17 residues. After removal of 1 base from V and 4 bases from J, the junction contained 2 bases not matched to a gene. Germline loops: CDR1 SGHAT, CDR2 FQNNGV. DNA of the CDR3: TGTGCCAGCAGCTTAGGGACTAGCGGGAGGGATTACAATGAGCAGTTCTTC. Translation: CASSLGTSGRDYNEQFF.

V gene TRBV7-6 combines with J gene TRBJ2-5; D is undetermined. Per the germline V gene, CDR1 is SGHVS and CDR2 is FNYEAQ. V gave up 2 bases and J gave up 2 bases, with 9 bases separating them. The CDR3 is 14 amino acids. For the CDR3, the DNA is TGTGCCAGCAGCTTATCCCAGGCTCAAGAGACCCAGTACTTC. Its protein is CASSLSQAQETQYF. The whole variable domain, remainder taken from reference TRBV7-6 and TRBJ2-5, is GAGVSQSPRYKVTKRGQDVALRCDPISGHVSLYWYRQALGQGPEFLTYFNYEAQQDKSGLPNDRFSAERPEGSISTLTIQRTEQRDSAMYRCASSLSQAQETQYFGPGTRLLVL.

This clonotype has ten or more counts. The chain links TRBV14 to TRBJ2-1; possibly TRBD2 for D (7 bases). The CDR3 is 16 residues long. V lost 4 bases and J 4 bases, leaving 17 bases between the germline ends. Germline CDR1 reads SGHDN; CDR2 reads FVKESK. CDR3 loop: CASSPNRGAGYNEQFF. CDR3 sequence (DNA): TGTGCCAGCAGCCCAAACCGGGGGGCCGGGTACAATGAGCAGTTCTTC.

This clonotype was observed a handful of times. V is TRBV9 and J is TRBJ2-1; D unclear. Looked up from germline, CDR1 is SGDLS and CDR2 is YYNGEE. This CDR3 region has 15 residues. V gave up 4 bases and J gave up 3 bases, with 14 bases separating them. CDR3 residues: CASSRTNSVYNEQFF. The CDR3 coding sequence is TGTGCCAGCAGCAGGACCAACAGCGTCTACAATGAGCAGTTCTTC.

CDR3 region: CASTISGGAETQYF. In DNA, the CDR3 is TGTGCCAGCACCATCTCAGGGGGCGCGGAGACCCAGTACTTC. The chain combines TRBV25-1 with TRBJ2-3, with 8 bases aligning to TRBD1. The DNA end favors TRBJ2-5, so the J call may be wrong. Germline V lookup: CDR1 MGHDK, CDR2 SYGVNS. The CDR3 runs 14 residues.

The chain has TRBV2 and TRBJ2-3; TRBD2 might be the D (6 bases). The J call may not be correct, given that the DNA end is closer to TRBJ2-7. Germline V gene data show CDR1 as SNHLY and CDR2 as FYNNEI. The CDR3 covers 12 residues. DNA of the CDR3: TGTGCCAGCAGTGACGGGGGAGTTGAGCAGTACTTC. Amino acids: CASSDGGVEQYF.

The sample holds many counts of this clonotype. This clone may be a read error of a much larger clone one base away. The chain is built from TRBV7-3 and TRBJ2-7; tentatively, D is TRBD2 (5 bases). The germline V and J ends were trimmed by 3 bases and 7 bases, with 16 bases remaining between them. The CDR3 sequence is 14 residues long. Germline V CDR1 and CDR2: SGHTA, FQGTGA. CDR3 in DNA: TGTGCCAGCAGCTTCCAAGGACTTCCAAATGAGCAGTACTTC. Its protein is CASSFQGLPNEQYF.

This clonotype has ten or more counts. CDR3 sequence reads: CASSLGYGTGGEKLFF. CDR3 DNA sequence: TGCGCCAGCAGCTTGGGTTACGGGACAGGGGGCGAAAAACTGTTTTTT. V gene TRBV5-1 combines with J gene TRBJ1-4, with TRBD1 identical over 12 bases. Per germline, CDR1 SGHRS and CDR2 YFSETQ. CDR3 size: 16 residues. V dropped 0 bases and J dropped 8; count of bases not matched to a gene: 5.

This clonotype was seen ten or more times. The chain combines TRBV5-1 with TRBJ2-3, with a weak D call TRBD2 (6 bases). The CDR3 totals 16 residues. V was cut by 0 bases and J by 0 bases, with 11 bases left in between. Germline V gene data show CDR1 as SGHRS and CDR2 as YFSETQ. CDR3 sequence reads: CASSLELASSTDTQYF. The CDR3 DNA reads TGCGCCAGCAGCTTGGAACTAGCATCTAGCACAGATACGCAGTATTTT.

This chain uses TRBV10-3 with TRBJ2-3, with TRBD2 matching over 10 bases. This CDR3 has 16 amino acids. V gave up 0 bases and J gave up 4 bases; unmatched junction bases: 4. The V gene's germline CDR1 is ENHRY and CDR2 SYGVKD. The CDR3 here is CAISESSGRAPDTQYF. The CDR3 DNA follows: TGTGCCATCAGTGAGTCAAGCGGGAGGGCCCCAGATACGCAGTATTTT.

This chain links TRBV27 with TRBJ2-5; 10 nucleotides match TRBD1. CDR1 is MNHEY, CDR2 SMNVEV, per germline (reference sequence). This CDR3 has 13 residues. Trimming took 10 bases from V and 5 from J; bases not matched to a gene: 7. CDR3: CATRDRGIETQYF. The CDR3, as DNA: TGTGCCACCCGGGACAGGGGAATTGAGACCCAGTACTTC.

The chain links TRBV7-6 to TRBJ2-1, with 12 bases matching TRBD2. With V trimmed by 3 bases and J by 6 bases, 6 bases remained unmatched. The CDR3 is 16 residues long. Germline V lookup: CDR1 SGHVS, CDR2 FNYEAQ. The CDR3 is CASSFPGLAGSNEQFF. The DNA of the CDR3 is TGTGCCAGCAGCTTCCCCGGACTAGCGGGAAGCAATGAGCAGTTCTTC.

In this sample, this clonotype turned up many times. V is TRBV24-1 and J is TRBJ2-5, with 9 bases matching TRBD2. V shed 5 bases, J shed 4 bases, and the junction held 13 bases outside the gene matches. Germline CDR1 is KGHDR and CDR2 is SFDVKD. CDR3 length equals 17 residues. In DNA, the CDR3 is TGTGCCACCAGTGCCGGAGGTGGCGGGAGGGCCGGAGAGACCCAGTACTTC. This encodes CATSAGGGGRAGETQYF.

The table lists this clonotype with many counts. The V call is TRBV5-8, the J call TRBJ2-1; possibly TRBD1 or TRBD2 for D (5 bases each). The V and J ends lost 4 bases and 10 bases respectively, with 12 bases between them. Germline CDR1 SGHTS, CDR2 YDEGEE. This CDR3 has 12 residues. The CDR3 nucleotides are TGTGCCAGCAGCGCGGACTGGGGGGAGCAGTTCTTC. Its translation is CASSADWGEQFF.

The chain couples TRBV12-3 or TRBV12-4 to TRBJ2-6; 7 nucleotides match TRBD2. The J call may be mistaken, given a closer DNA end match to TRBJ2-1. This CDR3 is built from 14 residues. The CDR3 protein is CASTWGGTTYEQFF. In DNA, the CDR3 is TGTGCCAGCACCTGGGGGGGGACGACCTACGAGCAGTTCTTC.

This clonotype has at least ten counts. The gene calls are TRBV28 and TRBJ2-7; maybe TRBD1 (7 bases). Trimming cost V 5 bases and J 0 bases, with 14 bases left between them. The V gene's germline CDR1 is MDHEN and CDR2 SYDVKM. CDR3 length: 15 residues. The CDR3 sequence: CASSPQGRSSYEQYF. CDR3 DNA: TGTGCCAGCAGTCCACAGGGGAGGAGCTCCTACGAGCAGTACTTC.

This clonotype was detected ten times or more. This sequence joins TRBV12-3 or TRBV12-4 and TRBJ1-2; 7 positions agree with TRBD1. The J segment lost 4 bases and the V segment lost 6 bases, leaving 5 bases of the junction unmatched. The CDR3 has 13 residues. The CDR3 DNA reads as TGTGCCAGCAGCCGGGGACAGACCTATGGCTACACCTTC. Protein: CASSRGQTYGYTF.

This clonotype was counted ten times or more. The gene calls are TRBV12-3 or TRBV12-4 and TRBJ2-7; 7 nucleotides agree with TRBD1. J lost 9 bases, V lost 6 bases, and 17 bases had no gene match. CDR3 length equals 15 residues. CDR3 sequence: CASREKQGFSYRQYF. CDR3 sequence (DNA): TGTGCCAGCAGGGAAAAACAGGGGTTCTCCTATCGGCAGTACTTC.